This entry lists 18 T cell receptor beta chains sequenced from one sample in a study of beta chain features in type 1 diabetes. All of the isolated RNA was reverse transcribed, so expressed TCRB transcripts were sequenced. Profiled with immunoSEQ multiplex PCR; TCRdb holds only in-frame clones, not every one. The table lists around 300,000 clones, roughly 15% of them singletons. The sample consisted of central memory CD4+ T cells from blood. These receptors came from a man younger than 40 in good health.

J is TRBJ2-5 and V is TRBV7-8, with TRBD2 matching 13 bases. CDR1 and CDR2 from the germline V gene are SGHVS and FQNEAQ. With V trimmed by 1 base and J by 3 bases, 5 bases remained unmatched. CDR3 length: 17 residues. The CDR3 region has the DNA TGTGCCAGCAGCTTAGTTAGGGGACTAGCGGGAAAAGAGACCCAGTACTTC. As protein: CASSLVRGLAGKETQYF.

This clone was observed a few times. The chain has TRBV7-2 and TRBJ1-2; D unresolved. Germline CDR1 and CDR2: SGHTA and FQGNSA. This CDR3 has 14 residues. Deletions cut 1 base from V and 7 bases from J, with 13 bases between. This CDR3 reads CASSLGTSLGGYTF. CDR3 in DNA: TGTGCCAGCAGCTTAGGAACCTCGCTGGGTGGCTACACCTTC.

The J gene is TRBJ1-5, the V gene TRBV19; D might be TRBD1 (6 bases). Trimming took off 2 bases at V and 3 bases at J, with 14 bases between the two ends. Germline CDR1 reads LNHDA; CDR2 reads SQIVND (reference sequence). This CDR3 is 16 amino acids long. As DNA, the CDR3 is TGTGCCAGTAGTATAATTAGGACAGCCTACAATCAGCCCCAGCATTTT. Translating gives CASSIIRTAYNQPQHF. Using reference TRBV19 and TRBJ1-5 for the parts outside the CDR3, the full variable domain is DGGITQSPKYLFRKEGQNVTLSCEQNLNHDAMYWYRQDPGQGLRLIYYSQIVNDFQKGDIAEGYSVSREKKESFPLTVTSAQKNPTAFYLCASSIIRTAYNQPQHFGDGTRLSIL.

The J gene is TRBJ1-6, the V gene TRBV9; no definite D call. This CDR3 contains 14 residues. The germline gives CDR1 SGDLS, CDR2 YYNGEE. Trimming cost V 0 bases and J 10 bases, with 11 bases left between them. CDR3 sequence reads: CASSVEAGRSPLHF. The CDR3 nucleotides are TGTGCCAGCAGCGTAGAGGCAGGTCGATCACCCCTCCACTTT.

This rearrangement joins TRBV6-5 to TRBJ2-3, with D hard to call. Germline CDR1 and CDR2: MNHEY and SVGAGI. Trimming removed 2 bases from V and 2 bases from J, with 8 bases in between. This CDR3 spans 14 amino acids. CDR3 sequence: CASSYEYPTDTQYF. The DNA for the CDR3 is TGTGCCAGCAGTTACGAGTATCCCACAGATACGCAGTATTTT.

V is TRBV5-5 and J is TRBJ2-7; tentative D call: TRBD1 (6 bases). CDR1 is SGHKS, CDR2 YYEKEE, per germline (reference sequence). The CDR3 covers 13 residues. The ends were cut back, 4 bases at V and 3 bases at J, with 11 bases in the middle. The CDR3 DNA is TGTGCCAGCAGCCACGGACAGAACTACGAGCAGTACGTC. This gives the protein CASSHGQNYEQYV.

This sequence joins TRBV6-1 and TRBJ2-3, with D tentatively TRBD1 (6 bases). CDR3 length: 16 amino acids. V gave up 2 bases and J gave up 4 bases, with 16 bases separating them. CDR1 MNHNS and CDR2 SASEGT come from the germline V gene. The DNA of the CDR3 is TGTGCCAGCAGTGAATTTGGGGGCGCGGACCCAGATACGCAGTATTTT. Protein: CASSEFGGADPDTQYF.

This clone was observed a few times. The CDR3 region has the DNA TGTGCCAGCAGCCCCCTAGACACAGATACGCAGTATTTT. Amino acids: CASSPLDTDTQYF. The chain couples TRBV7-2 to TRBJ2-3, with D uncertain. Germline V lookup: CDR1 SGHTA, CDR2 FQGNSA. The V and J ends lost 5 bases and 2 bases respectively, with 8 bases between them. The CDR3 consists of 13 residues.

This clone has more than one count but fewer than ten. The genes are TRBV6-5 and TRBJ2-7; D assignment may be TRBD1 or TRBD2 (5 bases each). The CDR3 covers 13 residues. Deletions cut 8 bases from V and 2 bases from J, with 13 bases between. Looked up from germline, CDR1 is MNHEY and CDR2 is SVGAGI. The CDR3 DNA reads as TGTGCCAGCGCCCGAGGGGCGGCCTACGAGCAGTACTTC. This encodes CASARGAAYEQYF.

The chain uses TRBV7-2 and TRBJ1-6; TRBD1 matches 11 bases. CDR1 and CDR2 (germline): SGHTA, FQGNSA. The V segment lost 5 bases and the J segment 19 bases; nucleotides outside the gene matches: 7. CDR3 length equals 12 residues. This CDR3 is CASSTDRGLRHF. In DNA, the CDR3 is TGTGCCAGCAGCACGGACAGGGGGCTCCGACACTTT.

The sample holds a few counts of this clone. This chain connects TRBV4-2 to TRBJ2-3; D is perhaps TRBD2 (7 bases). The V gene lost 3 bases and the J gene lost 6 bases, with 13 bases spanning the gap. CDR1 LGHNA and CDR2 YNFKEQ come from the germline V gene. CDR3 length: 14 amino acids. CDR3 DNA sequence: TGTGCCAGCAGCCAGGGGGGGGCCAGGGATACGCAGTATTTT. Its protein is CASSQGGARDTQYF.

The chain joins TRBV5-6 to TRBJ2-2, with 11 nucleotides matching TRBD2. The CDR3 is 16 residues long. V gave up 6 bases and J gave up 2 bases; unmatched junction bases: 6. The V gene's germline CDR1 is SGHDT and CDR2 YYEEEE. CDR3 DNA: TGTGCCAGCACCCCAACTAGCGGGAGAAACACCGGGGAGCTGTTTTTT. Its protein is CASTPTSGRNTGELFF. The full variable domain, with the rest looked up from reference TRBV5-6 and TRBJ2-2, is DAGVTQSPTHLIKTRGQQVTLRCSPKSGHDTVSWYQQALGQGPQFIFQYYEEEERQRGNFPDRFSGHQFPNYSSELNVNALLLGDSALYLCASTPTSGRNTGELFFGEGSRLTVL.

V usage is TRBV18 and J usage is TRBJ1-2; D unresolved. The length of the CDR3 is 13 residues. Germline loops: CDR1 KGHSH, CDR2 LQKENI. V lost 5 bases, J lost 5 bases, and 12 bases lay in between. The CDR3 coding sequence is TGTGCCAGCTCAGAAGAGGGCGGGTATGGCTACACCTTC. It yields the protein CASSEEGGYGYTF.

The chain's CDR3 is CASSYRGWETQYF. CDR3 DNA: TGTGCCAGCAGTTATCGGGGCTGGGAGACCCAGTACTTC. The J gene is TRBJ2-5, the V gene TRBV6-6; tentatively, D is TRBD1 or TRBD2 (5 bases each). CDR1 and CDR2 (germline): MNHNY, SVGAGI (reference sequence). The CDR3 spans 13 residues. V shed 3 bases and J shed 5 bases, with 10 bases lying between them.

V and J are TRBV5-1 and TRBJ2-1, with a possible D match to TRBD1 (6 bases). Per the germline V gene, CDR1 is SGHRS and CDR2 is YFSETQ. The CDR3 extends over 15 amino acids. V dropped 2 bases and J dropped 6 bases, with 15 bases sitting between them. The CDR3 region has the DNA TGCGCCAGCAGCTTAGAACAGGGAATGGGCAATGAGCAGTTCTTC. This translates into CASSLEQGMGNEQFF.

This clone occurred a few times. V is TRBV5-6 and J is TRBJ2-1; 7 positions match TRBD1. CDR3 length equals 17 residues. V lost 1 base, J lost 5 bases, and 12 bases stayed unmatched. Germline assignment: CDR1 SGHDT and CDR2 YYEEEE. CDR3 sequence: CASSLITGAGTHNEQFF. The CDR3, as DNA: TGTGCCAGCAGCTTGATTACAGGGGCCGGCACCCACAATGAGCAGTTCTTC.

This clone has just a few counts. The J gene is TRBJ2-5, the V gene TRBV7-7; tentative D call: TRBD2 (6 bases). This CDR3 spans 11 amino acids. Germline values: CDR1 SSHAT, CDR2 FNYEAQ (reference sequence). V was clipped by 3 bases and J by 7 bases, with 6 bases between them. Here the CDR3 reads CASSLEGTQYF. CDR3 nucleotide sequence: TGTGCCAGCAGCTTGGAGGGGACCCAGTACTTC.

This clone was seen a handful of times. The gene calls are TRBV27 and TRBJ2-5; D tentatively fits TRBD1 or TRBD2 (6 bases each). The assigned J gene may be wrong: the sequence end matches TRBJ2-7 better. Germline-derived CDR1 and CDR2 are MNHEY and SMNVEV (reference sequence). This CDR3 has 15 residues. CDR3 residues: CASSIQGGTSYEQYF. DNA for the CDR3: TGTGCCAGCAGCATACAGGGAGGAACCTCCTACGAGCAGTACTTC.